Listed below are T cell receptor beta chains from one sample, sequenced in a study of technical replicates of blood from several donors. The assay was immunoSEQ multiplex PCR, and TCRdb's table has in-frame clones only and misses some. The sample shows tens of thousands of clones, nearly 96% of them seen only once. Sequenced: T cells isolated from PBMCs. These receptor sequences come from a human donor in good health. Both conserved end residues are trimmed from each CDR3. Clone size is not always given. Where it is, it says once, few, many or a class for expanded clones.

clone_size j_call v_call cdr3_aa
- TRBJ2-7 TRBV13 ASSSRGRLGEQY
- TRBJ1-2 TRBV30 AWSVSQAGGYT
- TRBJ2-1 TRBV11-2 ASKRQGSEQF
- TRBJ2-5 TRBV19 ASSITGGGVTH
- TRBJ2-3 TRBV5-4 ASRQGASTDTQY
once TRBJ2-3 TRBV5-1 ASSFEGFTDTQY
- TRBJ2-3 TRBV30 AWSVSDGLGEAGGPLPTDTQY
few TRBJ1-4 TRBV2 ASSEERTGNEKLF
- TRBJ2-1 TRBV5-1 ASSPGLAYNEQF
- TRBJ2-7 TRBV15 ATSYLGSYEQY
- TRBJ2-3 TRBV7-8 ASSPVWRADTQY